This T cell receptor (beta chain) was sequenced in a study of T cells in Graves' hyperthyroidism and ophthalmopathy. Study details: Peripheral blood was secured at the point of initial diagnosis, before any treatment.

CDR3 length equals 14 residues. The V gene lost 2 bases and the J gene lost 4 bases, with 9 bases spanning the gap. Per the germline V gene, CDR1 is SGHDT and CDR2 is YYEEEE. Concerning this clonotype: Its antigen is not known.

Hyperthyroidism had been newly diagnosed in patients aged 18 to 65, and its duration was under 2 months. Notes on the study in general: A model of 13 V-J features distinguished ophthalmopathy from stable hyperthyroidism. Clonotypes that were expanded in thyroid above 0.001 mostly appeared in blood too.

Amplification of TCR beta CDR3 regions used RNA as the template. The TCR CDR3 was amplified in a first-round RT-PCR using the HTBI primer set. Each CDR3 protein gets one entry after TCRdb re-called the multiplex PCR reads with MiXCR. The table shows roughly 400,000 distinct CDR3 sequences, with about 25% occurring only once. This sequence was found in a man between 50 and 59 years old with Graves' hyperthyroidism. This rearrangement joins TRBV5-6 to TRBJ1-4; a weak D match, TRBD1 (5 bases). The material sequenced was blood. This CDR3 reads CASSFRDGNEKLFF. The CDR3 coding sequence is TGTGCCAGCAGCTTTCGGGACGGTAATGAAAAACTGTTTTTT.